The T cell receptor (beta chain) described here comes from a study of cytomegalovirus exposure and HLA in healthy donors. A note on this clone: Its antigen is as yet unknown.

The study ran its PCR with 60 Vbeta and 13 Jbeta primers. TCRdb's copy holds only in-frame clones and misses some; the assay was immunoSEQ multiplex PCR. The data show about 160,000 clones, more than 65% seen once. Study-wide results and limits: As was reported, the classifier diagnosed cytomegalovirus status with high specificity and sensitivity. The study designated some 180 TCR beta chains cytomegalovirus-associated.

Germline V lookup: CDR1 MDHEN, CDR2 SYDVKM. The CDR3 covers 16 residues. V lost 3 bases and J lost 5, with 19 bases in between. The receptor comes from a woman between 50 and 59 years old in good health and CMV-seronegative. The chain couples TRBV28 to TRBJ2-5, with D possibly matching TRBD2 (7 bases). The sequenced material came from PBMCs. CDR3 protein: CASSFTLKKGGETQYF. Here the CDR3 DNA reads TGTGCCAGCAGTTTTACTCTTAAAAAGGGGGGGGAGACCCAGTACTTC. The full variable domain, completed using reference TRBV28 and TRBJ2-5, is DVKVTQSSRYLVKRTGEKVFLECVQDMDHENMFWYRQDPGLGLRLIYFSYDVKMKEKGDIPEGYSVSREKKERFSLILESASTNQTSMYLCASSFTLKKGGETQYFGPGTRLLVL.